This TCR beta chain originates from a study of beta chain features in type 1 diabetes. In the study overall: What patients shared with healthy donors was a similar profile of age, gender and cell yields. Study-wide points: Significant though moderate, a shortening of TCRB CDR3s appeared in all four CD4+ subsets of Type 1 diabetes patients.

As concerns this clone: The antigen remains undetermined.

Expressed TCRB transcripts were sequenced, since all the RNA that had been isolated was reverse transcribed. The data were produced by immunoSEQ multiplex PCR, yet TCRdb's version contains in-frame clones alone and is incomplete. The top ten clones hold nearly 0.015% of a sample with fewer than 450,000 clones, approximately 13% of them seen once. The CDR3 is 15 amino acids. Unmatched junction bases numbered 3, after V lost 3 bases and J lost 3 bases. Per the germline V gene, CDR1 is SEHNR and CDR2 is FQNEAQ (reference sequence). The chain carries TRBV7-9 and TRBJ2-3; 10 bases map to TRBD2. This clonotype was obtained from a woman younger than 30 with type 1 diabetes. The source material was naive CD4+ T cells from blood. The chain's CDR3 is CASSFGSGRTDTQYF. The CDR3 DNA reads TGTGCCAGCAGCTTCGGTAGCGGGAGGACAGATACGCAGTATTTT. Complete variable domain (other parts from reference TRBV7-9 and TRBJ2-3): DTGVSQNPRHKITKRGQNVTFRCDPISEHNRLYWYRQTLGQGPEFLTYFQNEAQLEKSRLLSDRFSAERPKGSFSTLEIQRTEQGDSAMYLCASSFGSGRTDTQYFGPGTRLTVL.